This paragraph covers one T cell receptor beta chain sequence. Random hexamers primed reverse transcription of about 0.45 to 1 ug RNA. A single record per CDR3 protein comes from TCRdb applying MiXCR to the immunoSEQ multiplex PCR reads. The sample has fewer than 300,000 distinct CDR3 sequences, roughly 84% seen once. V lost 7 bases, J lost 13 bases, and 17 bases lay in between. CDR1 SNHLY and CDR2 FYNNEI come from the germline V gene. The CDR3 sequence is 13 residues long. This entry belongs to a study of CD8 T cells in Susac syndrome. This receptor was obtained from a human donor with multiple sclerosis. The genes are TRBV2 and TRBJ1-6; no clear D gene. Sequencing input: CD8+ T cells from PBMCs. The CDR3 loop is CASNGASISPLHF. CDR3 sequence (DNA): TGTGCCAGCAACGGTGCCAGTATATCTCCCCTCCACTTT.